The 17 T cell receptor beta chains listed next were all sequenced from one sample in a study of blood T cell repertoires in COVID-19. Clones were read by immunoSEQ multiplex PCR, and TCRdb kept only the in-frame ones, dropping some. The table records about 61,000 clones, about nine tenths of them present only once. The sequenced material came from peripheral blood. These receptors all stem from a woman between 50 and 59 years old with active or convalescent COVID-19.

The chain couples TRBV30 to TRBJ2-7, with D possibly matching TRBD2 (6 bases). The V end lost 0 bases, the J end lost 3 bases, and 9 bases lay between the germline ends. The CDR3 extends over 13 amino acids. Germline V CDR1 and CDR2: GTSNPN, SVGIG (reference sequence). Here the CDR3 reads CAWSVSGYYEQYF. The CDR3 bases are TGTGCCTGGAGTGTAAGCGGGTACTACGAGCAGTACTTC. Using reference TRBV30 and TRBJ2-7 for the parts outside the CDR3, the full variable domain is SQTIHQWPATLVQPVGSPLSLECTVEGTSNPNLYWYRQAAGRGLQLLFYSVGIGQISSEVPQNLSASRPQDRQFILSSKKLLLSDSGFYLCAWSVSGYYEQYFGPGTRLTVT.

The chain employs TRBV2 and TRBJ1-4; 8 bases are a match to TRBD1. V shed 6 bases, J shed 4 bases, and the junction held 7 bases outside the gene matches. Germline-derived CDR1 and CDR2 are SNHLY and FYNNEI. The CDR3 is 15 amino acids. The CDR3, as DNA: TGTGCCAGCAGACCCAAGACAGGGGTTAATGAAAAACTGTTTTTT. It codes for CASRPKTGVNEKLFF.

The genes are TRBV14 and TRBJ2-5; 11 bases agree with TRBD2. CDR1 SGHDN and CDR2 FVKESK come from the germline V gene. V dropped 4 bases and J dropped 2; count of bases not matched to a gene: 9. The CDR3 sequence is 17 residues long. CDR3 sequence reads: CASSLSGLAGIQETQYF. The DNA for the CDR3 is TGTGCCAGCAGCCTTTCTGGACTAGCGGGTATTCAAGAGACCCAGTACTTC. Full variable domain (missing parts from reference TRBV14 and TRBJ2-5): EAGVTQFPSHSVIEKGQTVTLRCDPISGHDNLYWYRRVMGKEIKFLLHFVKESKQDESGMPNNRFLAERTGGTYSTLKVQPAELEDSGVYFCASSLSGLAGIQETQYFGPGTRLLVL.

This rearrangement joins TRBV6-2 or TRBV6-3 to TRBJ1-1; no definite D call. V lost 6 bases, J lost 0 bases, and 14 bases lay in between. The germline V gene encodes CDR1 MNHEY and CDR2 SVGEGT. CDR3 length: 15 residues. CDR3 loop: CASSPGFGMNTEAFF. The CDR3 region has the DNA TGTGCCAGCAGCCCGGGGTTCGGGATGAACACTGAAGCTTTCTTT.

This clone was seen only once. The chain carries TRBV5-6 and TRBJ2-7, with 9 bases identical to TRBD1. Trimming removed 4 bases from V and 2 bases from J; junction bases left unmatched: 7. Germline V gene sequence: CDR1 SGHDT, CDR2 YYEEEE. The CDR3 consists of 15 residues. As DNA, the CDR3 is TGTGCCAGCAGCACCGGGACAGGGCAACCCTACGAGCAGTACTTC. This translates into CASSTGTGQPYEQYF.

V and J are TRBV19 and TRBJ2-1, with D possibly matching TRBD2 (6 bases). The CDR3 has 14 amino acids. Germline CDR1 is LNHDA and CDR2 is SQIVND (reference sequence). With 0 bases removed from V and 9 bases from J, the gap between germline ends came to 12 bases. The CDR3 protein is CASSIDAGRGEQFF. In DNA form, the CDR3 reads TGTGCCAGTAGTATAGACGCGGGGCGTGGTGAGCAGTTCTTC. Looking up the rest from reference TRBV19 and TRBJ2-1 gives the full variable domain: DGGITQSPKYLFRKEGQNVTLSCEQNLNHDAMYWYRQDPGQGLRLIYYSQIVNDFQKGDIAEGYSVSREKKESFPLTVTSAQKNPTAFYLCASSIDAGRGEQFFGPGTRLTVL.

This chain connects TRBV13 to TRBJ2-7; the D gene is possibly TRBD1 (6 bases). There are 16 residues in the CDR3. V lost 3 bases and J 6 bases, leaving 21 bases between the germline ends. Germline loops: CDR1 PRHDT, CDR2 FYEKMQ (reference sequence). In DNA form, the CDR3 reads TGTGCCAGCAGCTTCCTGGGGGACAATTCTCTCGTCGAGCAGTACTTC. This codes for CASSFLGDNSLVEQYF.

The chain links TRBV9 to TRBJ1-3; 7 bases fit TRBD1. The CDR3 has 14 residues. Germline CDR1 and CDR2: SGDLS and YYNGEE. The J segment lost 8 bases and the V segment lost 4 bases, leaving 9 bases of the junction unmatched. In DNA form, the CDR3 reads TGTGCCAGCAGCTCAAGACAGGGTCGAGACACCATATATTTT. Translation gives CASSSRQGRDTIYF.

The chain couples TRBV7-3 to TRBJ2-3; 12 bases fit TRBD2. Germline CDR1 SGHTA, CDR2 FQGTGA. The ends lost 8 bases at V and 3 bases at J; junction bases unmatched: 3. The CDR3 covers 14 residues. The CDR3 DNA reads as TGTGCCAGCGGGCTAGCGGGAGGGACAGATACGCAGTATTTT. Translation gives CASGLAGGTDTQYF.

The chain uses TRBV2 and TRBJ2-4; 10 bases line up with TRBD1. V gave up 6 bases and J gave up 9 bases; unmatched junction bases: 5. The CDR3 has 13 amino acids. Germline V gene sequence: CDR1 SNHLY, CDR2 FYNNEI. The CDR3 loop is CASRGTGDVIQYF. Written as DNA, the CDR3 is TGTGCCAGCAGGGGGACAGGGGACGTCATTCAGTACTTC. Full variable domain (missing parts from reference TRBV2 and TRBJ2-4): EPEVTQTPSHQVTQMGQEVILRCVPISNHLYFYWYRQILGQKVEFLVSFYNNEISEKSEIFDDQFSVERPDGSNFTLKIRSTKLEDSAMYFCASRGTGDVIQYFGAGTRLSVL.

This clone was seen only once. J is TRBJ2-2 and V is TRBV11-2; D may be TRBD2 (6 bases). This CDR3 is built from 16 residues. The germline gives CDR1 SGHAT, CDR2 FQNNGV. Trimming took off 2 bases at V and 0 bases at J, with 10 bases between the two ends. The CDR3 region is CASSLWAGSNTGELFF. In nucleotides, the CDR3 is TGTGCCAGCAGCTTATGGGCGGGATCGAACACCGGGGAGCTGTTTTTT.

The genes are TRBV7-9 and TRBJ1-2; D perhaps matches TRBD1 (5 bases). The CDR3 consists of 13 residues. Trimming took off 1 base at V and 5 bases at J, with 8 bases between the two ends. Looked up from germline, CDR1 is SEHNR and CDR2 is FQNEAQ (reference sequence). CDR3 DNA: TGTGCCAGCAGCTTAGGACAGTCTTATGGCTACACCTTC. Translating it yields CASSLGQSYGYTF.

In nucleotides, the CDR3 is TGTGCCATCAGTGACCCGACTAGCGGGACCACAGATACGCAGTATTTT. Protein sequence: CAISDPTSGTTDTQYF. The V gene is TRBV10-3, the J gene TRBJ2-3, with 11 bases identical to TRBD2. CDR3 length: 16 residues. Germline loops: CDR1 ENHRY, CDR2 SYGVKD. Trimming at V came to 3 bases and at J to 2 bases, leaving 4 bases not matched to a gene.

V is TRBV9 and J is TRBJ2-7; 7 nucleotides align to TRBD1. The length of the CDR3 is 12 residues. Germline V gene lookup returns CDR1 SGDLS and CDR2 YYNGEE. The V gene end was trimmed by 7 bases and the J gene end by 7 bases; junction bases not matched to a gene: 8. CDR3 sequence reads: CASRSETGEQYF. CDR3 in DNA: TGTGCCAGCCGAAGCGAGACAGGGGAGCAGTACTTC.

The chain links TRBV5-1 to TRBJ1-1; weak D call: TRBD1 (5 bases). Germline CDR1 is SGHRS and CDR2 is YFSETQ. This CDR3 contains 17 residues. V lost 4 bases to trimming and J lost 4 bases, with 23 bases between them. The DNA of the CDR3 is TGCGCCAGCAGCCCTGGTGGGGGGTATAAGGGCGGCACTGAAGCTTTCTTT. Residues: CASSPGGGYKGGTEAFF.

This clone came up once. The rearrangement joins TRBV7-9 to TRBJ1-1; 9 bases match TRBD1. CDR3 size: 17 residues. Germline values: CDR1 SEHNR, CDR2 FQNEAQ (reference sequence). V lost 0 bases and J lost 1; bases outside the gene matches: 6. The CDR3 here is CASSLARGQGPNTEAFF. The CDR3 DNA follows: TGTGCCAGCAGCTTAGCGCGTGGACAGGGGCCGAACACTGAAGCTTTCTTT. Complete variable domain (other parts from reference TRBV7-9 and TRBJ1-1): DTGVSQNPRHKITKRGQNVTFRCDPISEHNRLYWYRQTLGQGPEFLTYFQNEAQLEKSRLLSDRFSAERPKGSFSTLEIQRTEQGDSAMYLCASSLARGQGPNTEAFFGQGTRLTVV.

CDR3 nucleotides: TGTGCCAGCAGGCCAGGGTTTAACTATGGCTACACCTTC. This encodes CASRPGFNYGYTF. V is TRBV6-4 and J is TRBJ1-2; perhaps TRBD1 as D (5 bases). Germline values: CDR1 MRHNA, CDR2 SNTAGT. The germline V and J ends were trimmed by 6 bases and 1 base, with 9 bases remaining between them. The CDR3 totals 13 residues.